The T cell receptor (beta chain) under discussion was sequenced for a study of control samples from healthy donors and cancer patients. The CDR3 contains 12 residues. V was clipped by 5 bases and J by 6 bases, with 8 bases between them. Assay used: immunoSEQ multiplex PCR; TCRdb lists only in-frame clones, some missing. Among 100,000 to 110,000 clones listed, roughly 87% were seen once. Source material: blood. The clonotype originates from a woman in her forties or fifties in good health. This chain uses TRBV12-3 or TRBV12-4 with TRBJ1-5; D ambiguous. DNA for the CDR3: TGTGCCAGCAGTCAACGGATTCAGCCCCAGCATTTT. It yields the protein CASSQRIQPQHF.